The next 18 T cell receptor beta chains were all read from a single sample in a study of siplizumab effects on memory and regulatory T cells. Only in-frame clones appear in the TCRdb table, and some are missing; sequencing was by immunoSEQ multiplex PCR. The sample yields tens of thousands of clones, 87% seen once. The sequenced sample consisted of naive CD8+ T cells sorted from blood. The receptors shown here come from a human donor in good health.

The chain employs TRBV6-1 and TRBJ2-1; 7 bases are shared with TRBD2. Germline loops: CDR1 MNHNS, CDR2 SASEGT. The CDR3 length is 13 residues. The trim removed 10 bases at V and 5 bases at J, leaving 8 bases unmatched. Here the CDR3 reads CATSLGRDNEQFF. Written as DNA, the CDR3 is TGTGCCACCTCACTAGGGAGGGACAATGAGCAGTTCTTC.

The rearrangement joins TRBV6-5 to TRBJ2-2; maybe TRBD1 (6 bases). Trimming stripped 5 bases from V and 9 bases from J, with 13 bases between. Germline V CDR1 and CDR2: MNHEY, SVGAGI. There are 13 residues in the CDR3. CDR3 sequence reads: CASSPTQGRELFF. The CDR3 coding sequence is TGTGCCAGCAGTCCCACCCAGGGGCGGGAGCTGTTTTTT.

The chain has TRBV6-1 and TRBJ2-7; D possibly matches TRBD1 or TRBD2 (5 bases each). V was clipped by 6 bases and J by 3 bases, with 12 bases between them. This CDR3 contains 13 residues. CDR1 is MNHNS, CDR2 SASEGT, per germline. CDR3 region: CASSLGTVYEQYF. CDR3 coding DNA: TGTGCCAGCAGCCTAGGGACGGTCTACGAGCAGTACTTC.

The gene calls are TRBV2 and TRBJ2-1, with 11 bases that match TRBD2. The V segment lost 10 bases and the J segment 3 bases; nucleotides outside the gene matches: 5. The CDR3 covers 14 residues. Per germline, CDR1 SNHLY and CDR2 FYNNEI. Here the CDR3 reads CAIISGGVYNEQFF. The DNA for the CDR3 is TGTGCCATCATTAGCGGGGGGGTCTACAATGAGCAGTTCTTC.

The rearrangement uses TRBV9 and TRBJ2-1; a weak D match, TRBD2 (6 bases). The CDR3 totals 14 residues. Trimming cost V 4 bases and J 6 bases, with 14 bases left between them. Germline assignment: CDR1 SGDLS and CDR2 YYNGEE. The CDR3 nucleotides read TGTGCCAGCAGCCCCACCGGGGGAATCAATGAGCAGTTCTTC. Translation gives CASSPTGGINEQFF.

J is TRBJ1-1 and V is TRBV27; the D is unclear. V was clipped by 3 bases and J by 0 bases, with 5 bases between them. Germline CDR1 MNHEY, CDR2 SMNVEV (reference sequence). The CDR3 is 13 residues long. CDR3 nucleotides: TGTGCCAGCAGTTTTCAGTTGAACACTGAAGCTTTCTTT. Its protein is CASSFQLNTEAFF.

This clone was counted a single time. The chain couples TRBV5-6 to TRBJ1-1, with unresolved D. Trimming cost V 3 bases and J 1 base, with 4 bases left between them. The CDR3 is 12 amino acids. From germline, CDR1 is SGHDT and CDR2 YYEEEE. The CDR3 is CASSYTNTEAFF. Here the CDR3 DNA reads TGTGCCAGCAGCTACACGAACACTGAAGCTTTCTTT.

The chain employs TRBV9 and TRBJ2-1, with TRBD1 matching over 8 bases. The CDR3 covers 14 residues. Germline V gives CDR1 SGDLS, CDR2 YYNGEE. With V trimmed by 0 bases and J by 8 bases, 4 bases remained unmatched. CDR3 residues: CASSVADRVYEQFF. CDR3 in DNA: TGTGCCAGCAGCGTAGCGGACAGGGTGTATGAGCAGTTCTTC.

This clone was picked up a small number of times. The rearrangement links TRBV10-3 to TRBJ2-7, with D possibly being TRBD1 (6 bases). Trimming cost V 5 bases and J 4 bases, with 12 bases left between them. The V gene's germline CDR1 is ENHRY and CDR2 SYGVKD. The CDR3 spans 13 residues. DNA for the CDR3: TGTGCCATCAGTATCGGACAGCCGTACGAGCAGTACTTC. Protein: CAISIGQPYEQYF.

The J gene is TRBJ1-2, the V gene TRBV29-1; no firm D call. The V end was cut by 2 bases, the J end by 2 bases, with 15 bases between. The CDR3 has 15 residues. The germline V gene encodes CDR1 SQVTM and CDR2 ANQGSEA. The CDR3 spells CSVESTNLGNYGYTF. The CDR3 DNA reads TGCAGCGTTGAATCCACCAACTTAGGAAACTATGGCTACACCTTC.

This clone appeared a single time. This sequence joins TRBV18 and TRBJ2-7; 10 bases fit TRBD2. V shed 3 bases and J 0 bases; nucleotides not matched to a gene: 2. The CDR3 consists of 15 residues. Germline values: CDR1 KGHSH, CDR2 LQKENI. The CDR3 bases are TGTGCCAGCTCACCCACTAGCGGGGCCTCCTACGAGCAGTACTTC. Translation gives CASSPTSGASYEQYF.

The V gene is TRBV2, the J gene TRBJ2-5; tentatively, D is TRBD1 (6 bases). The germline V gene has CDR1 SNHLY and CDR2 FYNNEI. This CDR3 is built from 15 residues. The CDR3 loop is CAQQQTLQGVETQYF. For the CDR3, the DNA is TGTGCTCAGCAGCAGACCTTACAGGGTGTAGAGACCCAGTACTTC.

V usage is TRBV19 and J usage is TRBJ2-1; perhaps TRBD1 as D (5 bases). The CDR3 has 16 residues. Germline CDR1 is LNHDA and CDR2 is SQIVND (reference sequence). V lost 5 bases to trimming and J lost 8 bases, with 22 bases between them. The DNA for the CDR3 is TGTGCCAGTAGTCCCTTTTTCAATAGCAGGGCGGATGAGCAGTTCTTC. It is translated as CASSPFFNSRADEQFF. The variable domain in full, completed from reference TRBV19 and TRBJ2-1, reads DGGITQSPKYLFRKEGQNVTLSCEQNLNHDAMYWYRQDPGQGLRLIYYSQIVNDFQKGDIAEGYSVSREKKESFPLTVTSAQKNPTAFYLCASSPFFNSRADEQFFGPGTRLTVL.

The chain is built from TRBV19 and TRBJ1-5, with 11 bases identical to TRBD1. Trimming at V came to 7 bases and at J to 1 base, leaving 3 bases not matched to a gene. Per the germline V gene, CDR1 is LNHDA and CDR2 is SQIVND (reference sequence). The CDR3 is 15 amino acids. CDR3 loop: CASIGQGASNQPQHF. The CDR3 DNA sequence: TGTGCCAGTATTGGACAGGGGGCGAGCAATCAGCCCCAGCATTTT.

This chain connects TRBV6-5 to TRBJ1-1; no clear D. Trimming shortened V by 0 bases and J by 2 bases, and 10 bases separated the two germline ends. Germline values: CDR1 MNHEY, CDR2 SVGAGI. CDR3 length: 15 amino acids. The CDR3 is CASSYSRTLNTEAFF. Written as DNA, the CDR3 is TGTGCCAGCAGTTACTCCCGGACCCTAAACACTGAAGCTTTCTTT.

V is TRBV7-8 and J is TRBJ2-2; no reliable D call. The germline gives CDR1 SGHVS, CDR2 FQNEAQ. The CDR3 is 14 amino acids. The V gene lost 0 bases and the J gene lost 4 bases, with 6 bases spanning the gap. CDR3 DNA sequence: TGTGCCAGCAGCTTAGCGCTGTTCACCGGGGAGCTGTTTTTT. Its protein product is CASSLALFTGELFF. The variable domain in full, with the rest retrieved from reference TRBV7-8 and TRBJ2-2, is GAGVSQSPRYKVAKRGQDVALRCDPISGHVSLFWYQQALGQGPEFLTYFQNEAQLDKSGLPSDRFFAERPEGSVSTLKIQRTQQEDSAVYLCASSLALFTGELFFGEGSRLTVL.

The V gene is TRBV21-1, the J gene TRBJ2-3; the D call TRBD2 from the table was never checked on the DNA. TRBV21-1 is listed as a pseudogene. This CDR3 is 19 amino acids long. CDR3 sequence: CASSKDASGRPSRTDTQYF. CDR3 DNA sequence: TGTGCCAGCAGCAAAGACGCTAGCGGGAGGCCCAGTCGCACAGATACGCAGTATTTT.

The genes are TRBV13 and TRBJ1-6; 8 bases line up with TRBD1. The CDR3 is made up of 16 amino acids. CDR1 and CDR2 (germline): PRHDT, FYEKMQ (reference sequence). Trimming removed 0 bases from V and 6 bases from J; junction bases left unmatched: 4. CDR3 bases: TGTGCCAGCAGCTTAGGCAGGGGGCGGGGTAATTCACCCCTCCACTTT. Residues: CASSLGRGRGNSPLHF.